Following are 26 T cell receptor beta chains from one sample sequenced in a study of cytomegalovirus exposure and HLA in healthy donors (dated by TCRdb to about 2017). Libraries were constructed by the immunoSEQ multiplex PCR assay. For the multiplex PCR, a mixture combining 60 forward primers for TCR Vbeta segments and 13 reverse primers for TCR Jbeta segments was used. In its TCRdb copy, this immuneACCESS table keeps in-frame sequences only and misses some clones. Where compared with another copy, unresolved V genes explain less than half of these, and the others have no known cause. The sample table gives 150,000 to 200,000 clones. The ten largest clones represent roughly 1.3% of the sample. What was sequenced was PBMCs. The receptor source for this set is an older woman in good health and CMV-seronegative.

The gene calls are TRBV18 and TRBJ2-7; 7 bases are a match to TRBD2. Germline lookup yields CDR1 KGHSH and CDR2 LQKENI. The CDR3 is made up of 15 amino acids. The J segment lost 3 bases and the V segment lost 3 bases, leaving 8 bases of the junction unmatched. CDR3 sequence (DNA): TGTGCCAGCTCACCGGGGCTAGCGGTTTACTACGAGCAGTACTTC. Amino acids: CASSPGLAVYYEQYF. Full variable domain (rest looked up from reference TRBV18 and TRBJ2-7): NAGVMQNPRHLVRRRGQEARLRCSPMKGHSHVYWYRQLPEEGLKFMVYLQKENIIDESGMPKERFSAEFPKEGPSILRIQQVVRGDSAAYFCASSPGLAVYYEQYFGPGTRLTVT.

This chain's CDR3 is CASSHGGTGYYNEQFF. DNA for the CDR3: TGTGCCAGCAGCCACGGGGGGACAGGGTACTACAATGAGCAGTTCTTC. The rearrangement uses TRBV7-9 and TRBJ2-1, with 9 nucleotides matching TRBD1. The CDR3 has 16 residues. The V gene's germline CDR1 is SEHNR and CDR2 FQNEAQ (reference sequence). The trim removed 5 bases at V and 3 bases at J, leaving 8 bases unmatched. Full variable domain (remainder filled in from reference TRBV7-9 and TRBJ2-1): DTGVSQNPRHKITKRGQNVTFRCDPISEHNRLYWYRQTLGQGPEFLTYFQNEAQLEKSRLLSDRFSAERPKGSFSTLEIQRTEQGDSAMYLCASSHGGTGYYNEQFFGPGTRLTVL.

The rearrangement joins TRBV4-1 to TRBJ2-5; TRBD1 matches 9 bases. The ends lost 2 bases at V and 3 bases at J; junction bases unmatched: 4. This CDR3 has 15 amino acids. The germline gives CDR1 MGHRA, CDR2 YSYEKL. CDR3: CASSQTGQGKETQYF. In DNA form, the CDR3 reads TGCGCCAGCAGCCAAACGGGACAGGGAAAAGAGACCCAGTACTTC.

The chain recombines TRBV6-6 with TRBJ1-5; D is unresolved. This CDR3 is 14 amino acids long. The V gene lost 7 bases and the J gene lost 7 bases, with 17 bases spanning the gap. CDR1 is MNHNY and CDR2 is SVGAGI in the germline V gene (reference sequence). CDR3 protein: CASTPRGSAQPQHF. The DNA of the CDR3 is TGTGCCAGCACCCCCCGAGGTTCCGCGCAGCCCCAGCATTTT.

CDR3 region: CASSLAPGQGAHGYTF. The CDR3 DNA reads TGTGCCAGCAGCCTGGCTCCGGGACAGGGGGCGCATGGCTACACCTTC. V is TRBV27 and J is TRBJ1-2, with 12 bases aligning to TRBD1. There are 16 residues in the CDR3. Germline lookup yields CDR1 MNHEY and CDR2 SMNVEV (reference sequence). The V and J ends lost 6 bases and 6 bases, in that order; junction bases with no gene match: 11.

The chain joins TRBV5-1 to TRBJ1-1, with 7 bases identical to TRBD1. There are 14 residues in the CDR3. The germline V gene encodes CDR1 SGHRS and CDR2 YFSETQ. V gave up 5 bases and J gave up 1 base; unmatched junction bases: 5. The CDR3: CASSLTGTNTEAFF. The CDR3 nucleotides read TGCGCCAGCAGTTTGACAGGGACGAACACTGAAGCTTTCTTT.

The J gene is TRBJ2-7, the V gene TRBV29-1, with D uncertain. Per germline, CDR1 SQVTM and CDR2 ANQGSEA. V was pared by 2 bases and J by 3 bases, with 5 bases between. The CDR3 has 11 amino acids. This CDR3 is CSVESSYEQYF. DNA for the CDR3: TGCAGCGTTGAATCCAGCTACGAGCAGTACTTC.

CDR3 DNA sequence: TGTGCCAGTAGCCGACAGGGCGGAGAGCAGTACTTC. Translated: CASSRQGGEQYF. V is TRBV19 and J is TRBJ2-7; 7 bases line up with TRBD1. This CDR3 contains 12 residues. With 6 bases clipped from V and 7 bases from J, the junction kept 6 bases outside the gene matches. CDR1 and CDR2 (germline): LNHDA, SQIVND (reference sequence).

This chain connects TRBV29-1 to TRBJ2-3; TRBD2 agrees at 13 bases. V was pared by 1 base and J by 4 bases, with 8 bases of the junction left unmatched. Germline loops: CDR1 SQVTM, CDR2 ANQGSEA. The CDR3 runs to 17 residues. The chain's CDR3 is CSVEATTSGRPADTQYF. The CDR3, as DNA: TGCAGCGTTGAAGCGACGACTAGCGGGAGGCCCGCAGATACGCAGTATTTT.

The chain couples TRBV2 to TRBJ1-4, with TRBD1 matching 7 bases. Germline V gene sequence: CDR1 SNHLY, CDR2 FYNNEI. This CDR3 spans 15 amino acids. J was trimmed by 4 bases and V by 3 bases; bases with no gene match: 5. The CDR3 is CASSDGAGGNEKLFF. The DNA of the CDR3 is TGTGCCAGCAGTGATGGGGCAGGGGGTAATGAAAAACTGTTTTTT.

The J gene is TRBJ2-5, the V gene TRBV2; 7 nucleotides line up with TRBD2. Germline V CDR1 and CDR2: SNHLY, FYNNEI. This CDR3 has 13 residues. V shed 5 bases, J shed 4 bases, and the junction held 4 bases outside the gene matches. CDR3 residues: CASSTWEGETQYF. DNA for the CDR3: TGTGCCAGCAGTACCTGGGAGGGAGAGACCCAGTACTTC.

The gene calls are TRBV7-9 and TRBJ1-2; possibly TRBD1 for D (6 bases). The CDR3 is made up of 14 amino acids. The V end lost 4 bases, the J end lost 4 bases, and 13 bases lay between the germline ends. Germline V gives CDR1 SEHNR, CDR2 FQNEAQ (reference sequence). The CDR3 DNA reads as TGTGCCAGCAGCTGGGAGGGGGGCCCCTATGGCTACACCTTC. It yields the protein CASSWEGGPYGYTF.

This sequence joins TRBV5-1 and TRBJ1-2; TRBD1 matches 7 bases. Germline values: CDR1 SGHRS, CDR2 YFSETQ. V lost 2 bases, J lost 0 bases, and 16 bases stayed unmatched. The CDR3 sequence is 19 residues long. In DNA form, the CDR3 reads TGCGCCAGCAGCTTTCAGCCGCAGGGGGGCAGTAGGGCTAACTATGGCTACACCTTC. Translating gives CASSFQPQGGSRANYGYTF.

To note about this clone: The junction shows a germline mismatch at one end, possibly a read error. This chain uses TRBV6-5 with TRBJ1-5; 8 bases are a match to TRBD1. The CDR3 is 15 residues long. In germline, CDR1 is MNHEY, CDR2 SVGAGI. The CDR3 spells CASSRTGNSNRPQHF. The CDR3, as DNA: TGTGCCAGCAGTCGGACAGGGAATAGCAATCGGCCCCAGCATTTT.

The CDR3 is CASSLTRGQGARRTEAFF. In DNA form, the CDR3 reads TGTGCCAGCAGCTTAACCAGGGGCCAGGGGGCAAGAAGGACTGAAGCTTTCTTT. The V call is TRBV7-9, the J call TRBJ1-1, with 8 bases fitting TRBD1. This CDR3 has 18 amino acids. CDR1 is SEHNR, CDR2 FQNEAQ, per germline (reference sequence). Trimming cost V 2 bases and J 5 bases; bases outside gene matches: 16.

The CDR3 nucleotides read TGTGCCAGCTCAGAAGGACAGAACTATGGCTACACCTTC. Protein sequence: CASSEGQNYGYTF. V is TRBV18 and J is TRBJ1-2, with a weak D call TRBD1 (6 bases). The CDR3 runs 13 residues. From germline, CDR1 is KGHSH and CDR2 LQKENI. Trimming left V 5 bases short and J 2 bases short, with 9 bases between.

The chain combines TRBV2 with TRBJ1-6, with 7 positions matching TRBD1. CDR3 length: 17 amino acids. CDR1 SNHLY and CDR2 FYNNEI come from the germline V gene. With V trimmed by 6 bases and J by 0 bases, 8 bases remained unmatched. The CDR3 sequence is CASRPRQGNSYNSPLHF. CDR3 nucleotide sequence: TGTGCCAGCAGGCCCCGACAGGGTAACTCCTATAATTCACCCCTCCACTTT.

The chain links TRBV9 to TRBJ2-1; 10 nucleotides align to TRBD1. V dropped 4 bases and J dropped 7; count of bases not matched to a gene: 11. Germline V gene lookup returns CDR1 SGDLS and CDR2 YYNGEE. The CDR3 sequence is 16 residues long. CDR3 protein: CASSPRRDRGRNEQFF. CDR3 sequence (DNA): TGTGCCAGCAGCCCCAGAAGGGACAGGGGCAGAAATGAGCAGTTCTTC.

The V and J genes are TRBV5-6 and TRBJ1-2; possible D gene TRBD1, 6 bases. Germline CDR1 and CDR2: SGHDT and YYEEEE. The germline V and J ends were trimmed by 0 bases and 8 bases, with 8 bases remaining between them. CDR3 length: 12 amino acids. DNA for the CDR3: TGTGCCAGCAGCTTGGTTGGGGGCGGCTACACCTTC. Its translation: CASSLVGGGYTF. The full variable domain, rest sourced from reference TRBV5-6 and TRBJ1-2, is DAGVTQSPTHLIKTRGQQVTLRCSPKSGHDTVSWYQQALGQGPQFIFQYYEEEERQRGNFPDRFSGHQFPNYSSELNVNALLLGDSALYLCASSLVGGGYTFGSGTRLTVV.

DNA of the CDR3: TGTGCCAGCAGCCCGCGATCCGGTGAATCCACTGAAGCTTTCTTT. It translates to CASSPRSGESTEAFF. This chain joins TRBV7-9 and TRBJ1-1; unclear D gene. CDR3 length: 15 residues. Germline CDR1 is SEHNR and CDR2 is FQNEAQ (reference sequence). V shed 5 bases and J shed 4 bases, with 17 bases lying between them.

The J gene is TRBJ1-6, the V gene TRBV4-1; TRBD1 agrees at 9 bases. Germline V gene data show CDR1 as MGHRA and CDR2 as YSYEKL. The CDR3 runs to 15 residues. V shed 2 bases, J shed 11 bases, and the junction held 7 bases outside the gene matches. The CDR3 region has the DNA TGCGCCAGCAGCCAAAGAACAGGGGGCTTTACACCCCTCCACTTT. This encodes CASSQRTGGFTPLHF.

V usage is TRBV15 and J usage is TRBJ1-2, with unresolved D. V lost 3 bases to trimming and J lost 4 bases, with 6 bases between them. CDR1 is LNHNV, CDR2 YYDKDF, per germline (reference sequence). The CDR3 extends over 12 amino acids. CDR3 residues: CATSSSLYGYTF. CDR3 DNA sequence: TGTGCCACCAGCAGTAGCCTCTATGGCTACACCTTC.

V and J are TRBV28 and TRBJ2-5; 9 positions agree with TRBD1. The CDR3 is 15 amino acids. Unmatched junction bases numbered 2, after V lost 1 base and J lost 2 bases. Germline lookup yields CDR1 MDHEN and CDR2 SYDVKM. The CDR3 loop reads CASSLSGTGQETQYF. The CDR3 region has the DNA TGTGCCAGCAGTTTATCCGGGACAGGGCAAGAGACCCAGTACTTC.

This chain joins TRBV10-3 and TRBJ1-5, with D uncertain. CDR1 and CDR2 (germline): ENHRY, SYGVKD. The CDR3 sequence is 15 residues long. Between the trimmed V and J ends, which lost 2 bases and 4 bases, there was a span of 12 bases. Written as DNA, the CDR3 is TGTGCCATCAGTGAGGACCCGCCAGGTAATCAGCCCCAGCATTTT. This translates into CAISEDPPGNQPQHF.

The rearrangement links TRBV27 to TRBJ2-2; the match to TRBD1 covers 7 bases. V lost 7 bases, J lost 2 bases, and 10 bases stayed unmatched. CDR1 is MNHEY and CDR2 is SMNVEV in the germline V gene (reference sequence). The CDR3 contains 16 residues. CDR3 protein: CASTLNRDRNTGELFF. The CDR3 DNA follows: TGTGCCAGCACTCTCAACCGGGACAGAAACACCGGGGAGCTGTTTTTT.

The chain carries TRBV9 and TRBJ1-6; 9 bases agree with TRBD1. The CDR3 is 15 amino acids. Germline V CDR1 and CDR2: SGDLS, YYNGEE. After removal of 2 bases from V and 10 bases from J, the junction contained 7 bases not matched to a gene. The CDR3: CASSVRDRAESPLHF. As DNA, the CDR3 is TGTGCCAGCAGCGTCCGGGACAGGGCAGAATCACCCCTCCACTTT. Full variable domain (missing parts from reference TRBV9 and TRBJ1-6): DSGVTQTPKHLITATGQRVTLRCSPRSGDLSVYWYQQSLDQGLQFLIQYYNGEERAKGNILERFSAQQFPDLHSELNLSSLELGDSALYFCASSVRDRAESPLHFGNGTRLTVT.